The TCR beta chain under discussion was sequenced for a study of blood T cell repertoires in COVID-19. Whole-study context: Acute and convalescent COVID-19 samples came from the United States, Italy and Spain. The cDNA or gDNA used as material had been derived from T cells, B-cell-depleted T cells, or PBMCs.

This clone is a singleton in its sample. The CDR3 has 18 residues. Germline CDR1 reads SGHVS; CDR2 reads FQNEAQ. V lost 5 bases and J lost 2; bases outside the gene matches: 13. Patients from Seattle were sampled longitudinally, starting during active infection. Generated by immunoSEQ multiplex PCR, the TCRdb table keeps only in-frame clones and is missing some. The repertoire holds some 400,000 clones, with roughly 86% as singletons. The chain carries TRBV7-8 and TRBJ1-5, with 9 nucleotides matching TRBD1. Sequenced input: peripheral blood. The clonotype was recovered from a woman in her thirties with COVID-19, enrolled during active disease. The CDR3 here is CASSTTQGAVGGNQPQHF. The DNA for the CDR3 is TGTGCCAGCAGCACCACACAGGGGGCAGTCGGGGGCAATCAGCCCCAGCATTTT. Variable domain in full (rest from reference TRBV7-8 and TRBJ1-5): GAGVSQSPRYKVAKRGQDVALRCDPISGHVSLFWYQQALGQGPEFLTYFQNEAQLDKSGLPSDRFFAERPEGSVSTLKIQRTQQEDSAVYLCASSTTQGAVGGNQPQHFGDGTRLSIL.